The subject of this entry is one TCR beta chain. Its specific antigen is unknown. Here the CDR3 omits its conserved ending phenylalanine or tryptophan, so a read error is the likely source. The length of the CDR3 is 15 amino acids, counting both ends. Just the 45-base CDR3 DNA is kept, in frame starting at base 1. V ends up 5 bases short and J 9 bases short, with an unmatched junction base count of 12. This record belongs to a study of tumor and adjacent non-tumor tissue in lung cancer (dated by TCRdb to between 2018 and 2020). In the study overall: Of the cohort, 12 patients had adenocarcinoma, 2 had squamous cell carcinoma and 1 had small cell lung cancer. The 15 enrolled patients, of whom approximately 10 were men and 5 were women, were aged roughly 30 to 80 years and were diagnosed with TNM stage I to III disease. Sequencing produced about 130,000,000 productive TCRbeta reads in total, an average of about 4.5 million reads per sample. Using bulk TCRbeta repertoires from over twelve lung cancer patients, the study set lung tumor tissue side by side with matched distant non-tumor lung tissue. Over 25 paired specimens, one tumor and one normal lung sample per patient, were profiled by TCRbeta CDR3 sequencing.

What the study reported, not specific to this receptor: A significantly larger cumulative share of the repertoire was made up by the top 100 clones in normal lung than in tumor tissue. Tumor tissue showed significantly higher TCR diversity (inverse Simpson) than normal lung tissue, at around 450 vs 150 (P = 0.0075, Mann-Whitney U test). With only 15 patients in the cohort, the authors noted that larger samples and more detailed clinical data are needed. The sequencing platform is not named in the methods, and unique molecular identifiers are not mentioned. Significantly higher TCR diversity was found in younger patients, and higher tumor TCR diversity was associated with shorter overall and disease-free survival. Peripheral blood was not sequenced, so blood TCRbeta repertoires in these lung cancer patients were not examined.

Receptor libraries were prepared by multiplex PCR. The sample was run on an Illumina HiSeq 2500. TCRbeta libraries were built by three rounds of nested PCR using primers (Table S4), following protocols modified from ARM-PCR. Before sequencing, PCR products of 200-500 bp were excised from the gel and purified with the QIAquick gel extraction kit. The study's own analysis went as follows. Trimmomatic was used to clean the reads, FLASH merged the cleaned reads into complete CDR3 sequences, and MiTCR assigned the sequences to V(D)J germline segments. Clonal diversity was calculated as the inverse Simpson's index using VDJtools. A read counted as productive if the sequence was in-frame and lacked a premature stop codon. TCRdb reanalyzed the raw reads on its own, using fastp at Q25 for trimming and MiXCR for clone calling, and kept in-frame beta chains. Rows merge per CDR3 protein into single entries with the most common DNA and genes. The V and J calls follow TCRdb's processing rather than the paper's. Within this sample are 120,000 or so distinct CDR3 sequences, with about 80% of them counted one time only. The ten largest account for about 23% of the sample.

RNA was isolated from bulk unsorted tissue, and RNA quality was assessed with a NanoDrop ND-1000 and an Agilent 2100. The donors were newly diagnosed lung cancer patients admitted for thoracic surgery in China from August to November 2014 who had not received prior chemotherapy. Patients with previous radiotherapy or chemotherapy, or with another concurrent cancer, were excluded from the study. Surgical tissue pieces of roughly 1-2.3 cm3 were preserved in RNAlater solution and stored at -80 °C until use. The receptor was isolated from a man between 65 and 79 years old with non-small cell lung cancer. The sequence links TRBV12-3 or TRBV12-4 to TRBJ2-5; 10 bases in the middle match TRBD2. The sample taken for sequencing was lung tumor tissue. The CDR3 corresponds to CASSGLAGVVEAQYY. The DNA is TGTGCCAGCAGTGGGCTAGCGGGAGTGGTGGAGGCCCAGTACTAC.